This passage covers 24 T cell receptor beta chains from one sample sequenced in a study of response to subunit inactivated influenza vaccine (dated by TCRdb to the late 2010s). The library was produced with RT-PCR. For sequencing, an Illumina HiSeq 2500 was employed. Starting from the raw public reads, TCRdb applied fastp trimming at Q25, assembled clones with MiXCR and retained in-frame beta chains. Rows matching on CDR3 protein sequence are summarized as one entry with the most common DNA and genes. For this sample there are 500,000 to 600,000 distinct CDR3 sequences; 15% to 20% appear just once. The ten largest clones take up 2.5% to 3.5% of the sample. Here the sequenced sample was CD4+ T cells sorted from PBMCs, taken around 25 months after vaccination. The source is a man between 45 and 75 years old who received an inactivated influenza vaccine. Donor details come from another sample of the same person, matched by shared clones.

This chain links TRBV2 with TRBJ1-2, with D hard to call. The CDR3 sequence is 12 residues long. Germline V gene sequence: CDR1 SNHLY, CDR2 FYNNEI. Between the trimmed V and J ends, which lost 4 bases and 8 bases, there was a span of 11 bases. The CDR3 loop reads CASSVLAKGYTF. In nucleotides, the CDR3 is TGTGCCAGCAGTGTTCTAGCCAAAGGCTACACCTTC.

This rearrangement joins TRBV30 to TRBJ2-5; D call uncertain. The CDR3 totals 14 residues. The V gene lost 0 bases and the J gene lost 4 bases, with 12 bases spanning the gap. Looked up from germline, CDR1 is GTSNPN and CDR2 is SVGIG (reference sequence). The CDR3 reads CAWSVLGSAETQYF. CDR3 DNA: TGTGCCTGGAGTGTATTGGGGTCAGCAGAGACCCAGTACTTC.

This clonotype was seen more than once but under ten times. This chain uses TRBV4-2 with TRBJ2-5, with 7 bases identical to TRBD2. CDR3 length: 14 residues. V gave up 7 bases and J gave up 7 bases; unmatched junction bases: 12. CDR1 and CDR2 (germline): LGHNA, YNFKEQ. The CDR3 sequence: CASKGGGLTGTQYF. The CDR3 DNA reads TGTGCCAGCAAGGGCGGGGGACTTACCGGGACCCAGTACTTC.

This clonotype turned up a few times. CDR3 sequence (DNA): TGCAGCGTCCGGGAGGCGCCTAATGAAAAACTGTTTTTT. It yields the protein CSVREAPNEKLFF. The chain uses TRBV29-1 and TRBJ1-4; D is ambiguous. The V gene's germline CDR1 is SQVTM and CDR2 ANQGSEA. This CDR3 region has 13 residues. Trimming stripped 6 bases from V and 3 bases from J, with 11 bases between. Full variable domain (rest looked up from reference TRBV29-1 and TRBJ1-4): SAVISQKPSRDICQRGTSLTIQCQVDSQVTMMFWYRQQPGQSLTLIATANQGSEATYESGFVIDKFPISRPNLTFSTLTVSNMSPEDSSIYLCSVREAPNEKLFFGSGTQLSVL.

A few counts support this clonotype. This sequence joins TRBV14 and TRBJ1-1; no firm D call. The germline V and J ends were trimmed by 1 base and 10 bases, with 13 bases remaining between them. The CDR3 has 13 residues. Germline V gene lookup returns CDR1 SGHDN and CDR2 FVKESK. CDR3 residues: CASSQVTGVRAFF. Here the CDR3 DNA reads TGTGCCAGCAGCCAAGTCACTGGAGTCCGAGCTTTCTTT.

In its sample, this clonotype was seen a few times. The chain combines TRBV28 with TRBJ2-1; no definite D call. CDR1 and CDR2 (germline): MDHEN, SYDVKM. This CDR3 is 12 amino acids long. V lost 2 bases and J 6 bases, leaving 5 bases between the germline ends. CDR3 loop: CASSLTPNEQFF. The CDR3 DNA is TGTGCCAGCAGTTTAACCCCCAATGAGCAGTTCTTC.

This clonotype appeared many times. The chain has TRBV20-1 and TRBJ1-1; D gene unclear. CDR1 and CDR2 (germline): DFQATT, SNEGSKA (reference sequence). CDR3 length: 14 residues. V shed 0 bases and J shed 4 bases, with 12 bases lying between them. The CDR3 here is CSARDSGGSTEAFF. The CDR3 DNA is TGCAGTGCTAGAGATTCGGGAGGGAGCACTGAAGCTTTCTTT.

This clonotype was detected a few times. This chain links TRBV5-5 with TRBJ1-1; 7 bases match TRBD1. Germline V gene sequence: CDR1 SGHKS, CDR2 YYEKEE (reference sequence). With V trimmed by 0 bases and J by 0 bases, 8 bases remained unmatched. This CDR3 has 17 amino acids. The CDR3 here is CASSLEGRGSMNTEAFF. The CDR3 nucleotides read TGTGCCAGCAGCTTGGAGGGCAGGGGGTCCATGAACACTGAAGCTTTCTTT.

The chain recombines TRBV19 with TRBJ2-2; a weak D match, TRBD1 (6 bases). The CDR3 is 13 residues long. The germline V gene encodes CDR1 LNHDA and CDR2 SQIVND (reference sequence). The germline V and J ends were trimmed by 8 bases and 7 bases, with 14 bases remaining between them. The DNA for the CDR3 is TGTGCCAGTCACACACAGGGCGGCGGGGAGCTGTTTTTT. Its translation: CASHTQGGGELFF. The whole variable domain, filled in from reference TRBV19 and TRBJ2-2, reads DGGITQSPKYLFRKEGQNVTLSCEQNLNHDAMYWYRQDPGQGLRLIYYSQIVNDFQKGDIAEGYSVSREKKESFPLTVTSAQKNPTAFYLCASHTQGGGELFFGEGSRLTVL.

This chain joins TRBV20-1 and TRBJ1-5; TRBD1 might be the D (5 bases). Per germline, CDR1 DFQATT and CDR2 SNEGSKA (reference sequence). Trimming pared 4 bases from V and 2 bases from J, leaving 12 bases between. The CDR3 spans 14 residues. In nucleotides, the CDR3 is TGCAGTGCTACCCTGGGACGCCGCAATCAGCCCCAGCATTTT. Its translation: CSATLGRRNQPQHF.

This clonotype was counted a few times. The rearrangement links TRBV5-1 to TRBJ2-2; TRBD1 is a possible D gene (6 bases). The CDR3 loop spans 17 amino acids. The germline CDR1 and CDR2 sequences are SGHRS and YFSETQ. The V end was cut by 3 bases, the J end by 4 bases, with 19 bases between. The CDR3 DNA sequence: TGCGCCAGCAGCTACAGACAGGCCACTCAGGGCACCGGGGAGCTGTTTTTT. It encodes CASSYRQATQGTGELFF. Looking up the rest from reference TRBV5-1 and TRBJ2-2 gives the full variable domain: KAGVTQTPRYLIKTRGQQVTLSCSPISGHRSVSWYQQTPGQGLQFLFEYFSETQRNKGNFPGRFSGRQFSNSRSEMNVSTLELGDSALYLCASSYRQATQGTGELFFGEGSRLTVL.

The V gene is TRBV14, the J gene TRBJ2-7; D might be TRBD2 (6 bases). Trimming removed 5 bases from V and 3 bases from J, with 17 bases in between. Germline CDR1 and CDR2: SGHDN and FVKESK. The CDR3 is made up of 15 amino acids. CDR3 residues: CASSESPGGFYEQYF. CDR3 DNA: TGTGCCAGCAGCGAGAGCCCCGGGGGATTCTACGAGCAGTACTTC. The variable domain in full, with the rest retrieved from reference TRBV14 and TRBJ2-7, is EAGVTQFPSHSVIEKGQTVTLRCDPISGHDNLYWYRRVMGKEIKFLLHFVKESKQDESGMPNNRFLAERTGGTYSTLKVQPAELEDSGVYFCASSESPGGFYEQYFGPGTRLTVT.

The chain carries TRBV7-2 and TRBJ2-7; 12 nucleotides line up with TRBD1. Germline CDR1 SGHTA, CDR2 FQGNSA. The CDR3 length is 16 residues. The trim removed 6 bases at V and 3 bases at J, leaving 9 bases unmatched. CDR3 residues: CASSSPRDRGLYEQYF. CDR3 nucleotides: TGTGCCAGCAGTTCCCCCCGGGACAGGGGGCTCTACGAGCAGTACTTC.

Only a few counts were recorded for this clonotype. The chain employs TRBV15 and TRBJ1-5; the D is unclear. Trimming shortened V by 1 base and J by 5 bases, and 12 bases separated the two germline ends. CDR3 size: 15 residues. Germline lookup yields CDR1 LNHNV and CDR2 YYDKDF (reference sequence). DNA for the CDR3: TGTGCCACCAGCAGAGGACCGGTGAGTGATCAGCCCCAGCATTTT. This codes for CATSRGPVSDQPQHF.

The chain employs TRBV20-1 and TRBJ2-3, with D perhaps TRBD1 or TRBD2 (6 bases each). This CDR3 has 12 residues. Trimming stripped 5 bases from V and 3 bases from J, with 9 bases between. Germline V gives CDR1 DFQATT, CDR2 SNEGSKA (reference sequence). The CDR3 spells CSAGGGTDTQYF. The DNA for the CDR3 is TGCAGTGCTGGAGGGGGTACAGATACGCAGTATTTT.

The chain is built from TRBV20-1 and TRBJ2-5; D remains unclear. This CDR3 contains 13 residues. The V end lost 2 bases, the J end lost 7 bases, and 14 bases lay between the germline ends. The V gene's germline CDR1 is DFQATT and CDR2 SNEGSKA (reference sequence). CDR3 amino acids: CSARHRSIGTQYF. Here the CDR3 DNA reads TGCAGTGCTAGACACCGCTCCATTGGGACCCAGTACTTC.

The chain couples TRBV25-1 to TRBJ2-7; 12 nucleotides match TRBD1. The CDR3 has 14 amino acids. The V gene's germline CDR1 is MGHDK and CDR2 SYGVNS. Unmatched junction bases numbered 7, after V lost 6 bases and J lost 7 bases. CDR3 sequence: CASSLGQGADEQYF. Here the CDR3 DNA reads TGTGCCAGCAGCCTGGGACAGGGGGCGGATGAGCAGTACTTC.

The chain employs TRBV4-3 and TRBJ1-5; D is uncertain. Trimming removed 0 bases at V and 0 bases at J, with 12 bases between. Germline-derived CDR1 and CDR2 are LGHNA and YSLEER. CDR3 length equals 17 residues. The CDR3: CASSQDRAEFSNQPQHF. In DNA form, the CDR3 reads TGCGCCAGCAGCCAAGATCGGGCAGAATTTAGCAATCAGCCCCAGCATTTT.

This clonotype was seen a handful of times. The J gene is TRBJ2-5, the V gene TRBV7-6, with TRBD2 matching 13 bases. This CDR3 spans 16 amino acids. Germline CDR1 SGHVS, CDR2 FNYEAQ. V trimming: 2 bases; J trimming: 3 bases; junction bases outside the gene matches: 3. In DNA, the CDR3 is TGTGCCAGCAGCTTACAGGGACTAGCGGGGAAAGAGACCCAGTACTTC. It specifies CASSLQGLAGKETQYF.

V usage is TRBV5-1 and J usage is TRBJ2-3, with unresolved D. The germline V and J ends were trimmed by 5 bases and 6 bases, with 4 bases remaining between them. The germline gives CDR1 SGHRS, CDR2 YFSETQ. The length of the CDR3 is 10 residues. The CDR3 region is CASSWDTQYF. In DNA, the CDR3 is TGCGCCAGCAGTTGGGATACGCAGTATTTT.

This clonotype was seen repeatedly, ten times or more. The rearrangement links TRBV20-1 to TRBJ2-5; weak D call: TRBD2 (5 bases). The V end was cut by 5 bases, the J end by 2 bases, with 15 bases between. Germline V gene sequence: CDR1 DFQATT, CDR2 SNEGSKA (reference sequence). CDR3 length equals 14 residues. This chain's CDR3 is CSAGSSWKQETQYF. CDR3 nucleotide sequence: TGCAGTGCTGGGAGTAGCTGGAAACAAGAGACCCAGTACTTC.

This clonotype has ten or more counts. The junction differs from germline at one of its ends, possibly a read error. The chain recombines TRBV7-9 with TRBJ1-6, with 7 bases that match TRBD1. Germline loops: CDR1 SEHNR, CDR2 FQNEAQ (reference sequence). This CDR3 spans 17 amino acids. The CDR3 loop reads CASSHGTVTPYDSPLHF. The CDR3 DNA follows: TGTGCCAGCAGCCATGGGACAGTGACCCCCTATGATTCACCCCTCCACTTT.

The chain carries TRBV7-8 and TRBJ1-5; D gene uncertain. Between the trimmed V and J ends, which lost 8 bases and 0 bases, there was a span of 20 bases. The CDR3 has 17 amino acids. The V gene's germline CDR1 is SGHVS and CDR2 FQNEAQ. The chain's CDR3 is CASEPRARTYSNQPQHF. The CDR3 nucleotides read TGTGCCAGCGAACCCCGAGCAAGAACTTATAGCAATCAGCCCCAGCATTTT.

The V call is TRBV28, the J call TRBJ2-3; D might be TRBD2 (6 bases). Per the germline V gene, CDR1 is MDHEN and CDR2 is SYDVKM. The CDR3 spans 16 residues. Trimming took off 3 bases at V and 3 bases at J, with 16 bases between the two ends. CDR3 sequence reads: CASSFRGRRVTDTQYF. DNA for the CDR3: TGTGCCAGCAGTTTTCGGGGCAGGAGGGTTACAGATACGCAGTATTTT.